Below are 8 T cell receptor beta chains sequenced from a single sample in a study of vaccination effects on CD4 cells after COVID-19. The antigens for these receptors are not known. ViraFEST assay sequencing came after antigen-specific CD4+ T cells were expanded with viral peptide pools. Researchers isolated CD4+ T cells once approximately ten days of culture had elapsed. Using immunoSEQ multiplex PCR, the repertoire was profiled, and TCRdb retains in-frame clones only, with some absent. The sample yields over 50,000 clones, 81% seen once. This material consisted of CD4+ T cells from PBMCs cultured with HCoV-229E spike peptides, taken before COVID-19 vaccination. The receptors derive from a human donor who received a COVID-19 vaccine.

V and J are TRBV4-3 and TRBJ1-4, with 8 bases identical to TRBD1. J lost 2 bases, V lost 0 bases, and 8 bases had no gene match. CDR1 and CDR2 from the germline V gene are LGHNA and YSLEER. This CDR3 region has 18 residues. The CDR3 sequence: CASSQDTGQATTNEKLFF. The CDR3, as DNA: TGCGCCAGCAGCCAAGATACGGGACAGGCAACTACTAATGAAAAACTGTTTTTT.

This chain joins TRBV5-1 and TRBJ1-3; D is undetermined. Per germline, CDR1 SGHRS and CDR2 YFSETQ. Trimming cost V 0 bases and J 0 bases, with 7 bases left between them. CDR3 size: 15 residues. The CDR3 coding sequence is TGCGCCAGCAGCTTGGAAGCAGGCTCTGGAAACACCATATATTTT. This translates into CASSLEAGSGNTIYF.

The chain joins TRBV19 to TRBJ1-4; tentatively, D is TRBD1 (5 bases). In germline, CDR1 is LNHDA, CDR2 SQIVND (reference sequence). The V gene lost 10 bases and the J gene lost 8 bases, with 17 bases spanning the gap. The length of the CDR3 is 13 residues. DNA of the CDR3: TGTGCCACCGCACCCCAGGGTCCGGAAAAACTGTTTTTT. It specifies CATAPQGPEKLFF.

The chain employs TRBV7-9 and TRBJ2-5; D is possibly TRBD1 or TRBD2 (5 bases each). The germline gives CDR1 SEHNR, CDR2 FQNEAQ (reference sequence). The CDR3 is 13 amino acids. The V gene lost 7 bases and the J gene lost 0 bases, with 9 bases spanning the gap. The CDR3 bases are TGTGCCAGCATGAGGGGAAACCAAGAGACCCAGTACTTC. It codes for CASMRGNQETQYF.

This clone was detected only a few times. This sequence joins TRBV24-1 and TRBJ1-2, with D perhaps matching TRBD1 (5 bases). This CDR3 contains 13 residues. CDR1 and CDR2 (germline): KGHDR, SFDVKD. The V and J ends lost 9 bases and 8 bases respectively, with 18 bases between them. CDR3 DNA: TGTGCCACCGGGGACCGTCTCCTTGGGGGCTACACCTTC. Its protein product is CATGDRLLGGYTF.

This clone was detected only once. This sequence joins TRBV5-1 and TRBJ1-4; D unclear. Trimming shortened V by 5 bases and J by 3 bases, and 8 bases separated the two germline ends. This CDR3 region has 13 residues. Germline CDR1 SGHRS, CDR2 YFSETQ. CDR3 region: CASRQAPNEKLFF. For the CDR3, the DNA is TGCGCCAGCAGGCAGGCCCCTAATGAAAAACTGTTTTTT. Full variable domain (outside the CDR3, taken from reference TRBV5-1 and TRBJ1-4): KAGVTQTPRYLIKTRGQQVTLSCSPISGHRSVSWYQQTPGQGLQFLFEYFSETQRNKGNFPGRFSGRQFSNSRSEMNVSTLELGDSALYLCASRQAPNEKLFFGSGTQLSVL.

The gene calls are TRBV6-2 or TRBV6-3 and TRBJ2-2; tentative D call: TRBD1 (6 bases). V lost 4 bases, J lost 3 bases, and 21 bases lay in between. Germline V gene data show CDR1 as MNHEY and CDR2 as SVGEGT. The CDR3 is made up of 18 amino acids. The CDR3 DNA reads TGTGCCAGCAGTTTGATATTGGGGGCTGAATGGGACACCGGGGAGCTGTTTTTT. Translating it yields CASSLILGAEWDTGELFF.

This clone was detected only a few times. V gene TRBV5-6 combines with J gene TRBJ1-1; no firm D call. The CDR3 is 12 residues long. CDR1 is SGHDT and CDR2 is YYEEEE in the germline V gene. Trimming took 0 bases from V and 7 from J, leaving 7 bases between them. In DNA, the CDR3 is TGTGCCAGCAGCTTGGGGTGGGATGAAGCTTTCTTT. Translation: CASSLGWDEAFF.